Presented here are 2 T cell receptor beta chains from one specimen sequenced in a study of T cells after yellow fever vaccination. TCRdb processed the 5' RACE reads anew with MiXCR; each CDR3 protein has one entry. The repertoire holds over 100,000 distinct CDR3 sequences, with 8.4% as singletons. Sample: CD8+ T cells sorted from PBMCs, taken 45 days after the yellow fever booster vaccination. The receptors stem from a man aged 30 to 45 who received the YFV17D yellow fever vaccine.

This clonotype was found a few times. The J gene is TRBJ2-3, the V gene TRBV12-3 or TRBV12-4, with 7 bases lining up with TRBD2. V dropped 5 bases and J dropped 2; count of bases not matched to a gene: 10. This CDR3 region has 16 residues. The CDR3 region is CASSPREGRHTDTQYF. The DNA for the CDR3 is TGTGCCAGCAGTCCCAGGGAGGGGCGTCACACAGATACGCAGTATTTT.

At least ten counts were recorded for this clonotype. The chain carries TRBV20-1 and TRBJ2-5, with 10 bases identical to TRBD1. This CDR3 comprises 14 residues. Looked up from germline, CDR1 is DFQATT and CDR2 is SNEGSKA (reference sequence). V lost 3 bases and J lost 4; bases outside the gene matches: 5. The CDR3, as DNA: TGCAGTGCTAGCCTCGGACAGGGGGTAGAGACCCAGTACTTC. Translating gives CSASLGQGVETQYF.